This T cell receptor beta chain was obtained from a study of CD8+ T cells in alopecia areata. CDR1 is SNHLY, CDR2 FYNNEI, per germline. V was cut by 0 bases and J by 3 bases, with 2 bases left in between. The CDR3 is 13 residues long. Treatment specified: oral pan-JAK inhibitor, 5-10 mg twice daily. Alopecia areata patients had lesional scalp punch biopsies and peripheral blood taken from them. Extraction and reverse transcription of RNA yielded cDNA as the sequencing template. TCRdb's copy holds only in-frame clones and misses some; the assay was immunoSEQ multiplex PCR. The sample yields over 150,000 clones, 58% seen once. Of note for this clone: No antigen is known for it.

Study-wide results and limits: Possibly because of HLA-related factors, TCR sharing was less clear across patients than in mice.

The chain has TRBV2 and TRBJ1-4; no reliable D call. The source was CD8+ T cells sorted from blood, collected at week 24, from a patient treated with tofacitinib. The receptor was isolated from a human donor with alopecia areata. The CDR3, as DNA: TGTGCCAGCAGTGAAGCCCCTAATGAAAAACTGTTTTTT. This encodes CASSEAPNEKLFF.